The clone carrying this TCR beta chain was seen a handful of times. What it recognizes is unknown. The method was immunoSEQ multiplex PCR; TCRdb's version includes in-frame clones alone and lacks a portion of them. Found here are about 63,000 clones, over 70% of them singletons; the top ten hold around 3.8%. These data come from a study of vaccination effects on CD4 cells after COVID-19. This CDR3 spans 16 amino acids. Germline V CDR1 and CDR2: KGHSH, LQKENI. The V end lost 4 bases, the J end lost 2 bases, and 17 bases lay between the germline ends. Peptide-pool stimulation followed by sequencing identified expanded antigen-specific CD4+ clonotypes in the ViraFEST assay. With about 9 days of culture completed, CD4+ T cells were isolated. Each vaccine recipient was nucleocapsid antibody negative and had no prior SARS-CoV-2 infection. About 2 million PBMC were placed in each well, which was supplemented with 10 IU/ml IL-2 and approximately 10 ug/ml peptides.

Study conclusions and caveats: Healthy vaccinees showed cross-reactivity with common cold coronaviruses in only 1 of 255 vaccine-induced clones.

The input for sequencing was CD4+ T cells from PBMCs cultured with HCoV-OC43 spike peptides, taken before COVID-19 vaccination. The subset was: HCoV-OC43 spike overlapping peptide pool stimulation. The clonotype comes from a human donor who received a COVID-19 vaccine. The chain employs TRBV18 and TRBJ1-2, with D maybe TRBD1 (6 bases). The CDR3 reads CASSLGAGGANYGYTF. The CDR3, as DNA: TGTGCCAGCTCACTTGGAGCCGGGGGCGCAAACTATGGCTACACCTTC. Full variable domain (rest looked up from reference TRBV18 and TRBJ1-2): NAGVMQNPRHLVRRRGQEARLRCSPMKGHSHVYWYRQLPEEGLKFMVYLQKENIIDESGMPKERFSAEFPKEGPSILRIQQVVRGDSAAYFCASSLGAGGANYGYTFGSGTRLTVV.